The clone carrying this TCR beta chain has more than one count but fewer than ten. The antigen is undetermined. This specimen comes from a study of CD8+ T cells in alopecia areata. Study-wide findings and caveats: Lesional tissue from the scalp (especially in alopecia totalis/universalis) showed higher clonality than normal scalp. Sequencing of scalp samples also includes resident alphabeta T cells from normal skin. Possibly as an HLA-related effect, TCR sharing across patients appeared less clear than in mice.

PBMCs yielded sorted CD4+ and CD8+ T cells. Germline CDR1 is SGHAT and CDR2 is FQDESV (reference sequence). The CDR3 runs 15 residues. After removal of 4 bases from V and 4 bases from J, the junction contained 7 bases not matched to a gene. It was cDNA, reverse transcribed from extracted RNA, that served as the sequencing template. Generated by immunoSEQ multiplex PCR, the TCRdb table keeps only in-frame clones and is missing some. Here the sample spans about 110,000 clones, around 59% being singletons. The source is a human donor in good health. Sequencing was carried out using CD8+ T cells sorted from blood. The chain links TRBV11-1 to TRBJ2-3; 8 bases agree with TRBD1. The CDR3 nucleotides read TGTGCCAGCAGCTATCTTACAGGGGGATCAGATACGCAGTATTTT. It is translated as CASSYLTGGSDTQYF.